The source of this TCR beta chain is a study of blood T cell repertoires in COVID-19. Ages ranged from roughly 18 to 100 years, with residence in 24 US areas. Participant-given clinical history determined each cohort assignment. Trimming removed 0 bases at V and 8 bases at J, with 10 bases between. Germline lookup yields CDR1 WNHNN and CDR2 SYGVQD (reference sequence). The CDR3 runs 14 residues. Measured with immunoSEQ multiplex PCR; TCRdb has only the in-frame clones, and not every one. The table lists approximately 330,000 clones, around nine tenths of them singletons, with less than 9.5% in the top ten.

The sequence came from a woman aged 30 to 39 who had recovered from COVID-19. The chain combines TRBV10-1 with TRBJ1-4; perhaps TRBD1 as D (5 bases). The sequencing input was PBMCs or T cells enriched from blood (not recorded which). CDR3 sequence reads: CASSESGHVEKLFF. The CDR3 DNA reads TGCGCCAGCAGTGAGTCAGGACACGTCGAAAAACTGTTTTTT.